These 14 T cell receptor beta chains share one sample of origin, sequenced in a study of T cell responses to AZD1222 COVID-19 vaccine. Here immunoSEQ multiplex PCR was the method, and the copy in TCRdb shows in-frame clones only, minus some. The data contain about 130,000 clones, roughly 93% of them singletons. Sequencing used peripheral blood, obtained on day 0 of AZD1222 vaccination. The source of these receptors is an adult in good health.

The chain joins TRBV25-1 to TRBJ1-2; D is undetermined. The germline CDR1 and CDR2 sequences are MGHDK and SYGVNS. V lost 0 bases and J 6 bases, leaving 23 bases between the germline ends. This CDR3 region has 18 residues. The CDR3 loop reads CASSEYILLGKEADGYTF. The CDR3, as DNA: TGTGCCAGCAGTGAATATATTCTTTTGGGGAAGGAGGCGGATGGCTACACCTTC.

The chain uses TRBV3-1 (or the pseudogene TRBV3-2) and TRBJ1-1; D gene ambiguous. The CDR3 consists of 13 residues. Germline loops: CDR1 LGHDT, CDR2 YNNKEL (reference sequence). Trimming removed 3 bases at V and 5 bases at J, with 10 bases between. Here the CDR3 reads CASSHGPRTEAFF. In DNA, the CDR3 is TGTGCCAGCAGCCATGGACCGCGGACTGAAGCTTTCTTT.

The gene calls are TRBV27 and TRBJ2-7, with 8 bases lining up with TRBD1. The CDR3 length is 15 residues. Germline trimming cut 5 bases from V and 2 bases from J; bases unmatched to any gene: 8. Germline V gene data show CDR1 as MNHEY and CDR2 as SMNVEV (reference sequence). This CDR3 reads CASSLRTGIAYEQYF. CDR3 bases: TGTGCCAGCAGTCTCCGGACAGGGATAGCCTACGAGCAGTACTTC.

This sequence joins TRBV5-5 and TRBJ1-4; D unresolved. CDR1 is SGHKS and CDR2 is YYEKEE in the germline V gene (reference sequence). Trimming pared 2 bases from V and 8 bases from J, leaving 13 bases between. This CDR3 comprises 14 residues. In nucleotides, the CDR3 is TGTGCCAGCAGCTTACGACAAGACCCCGAAAAACTGTTTTTT. Encoded protein: CASSLRQDPEKLFF.

This clone came up once. V is TRBV4-2 and J is TRBJ1-5, with 7 bases matching TRBD1. J lost 5 bases, V lost 0 bases, and 7 bases had no gene match. The CDR3 runs 16 residues. Germline assignment: CDR1 LGHNA and CDR2 YNFKEQ. The CDR3 bases are TGTGCCAGCAGCCAAGAATTCAGACAGGGATATCAGCCCCAGCATTTT. Translated: CASSQEFRQGYQPQHF.

J is TRBJ2-1 and V is TRBV2; no definite D call. The CDR3 runs to 14 residues. Germline values: CDR1 SNHLY, CDR2 FYNNEI. V was clipped by 11 bases and J by 0 bases, with 14 bases between them. The CDR3 coding sequence is TGTGCCGATAACCCTAGGTACTCCTACAATGAGCAGTTCTTC. Protein: CADNPRYSYNEQFF.

This clone showed up just once. J is TRBJ1-1 and V is TRBV2; 9 bases align to TRBD1. The trim removed 5 bases at V and 0 bases at J, leaving 4 bases unmatched. CDR1 is SNHLY, CDR2 FYNNEI, per germline. CDR3 length: 15 amino acids. This CDR3 is CASSPTGGMNTEAFF. The CDR3, as DNA: TGTGCCAGCAGTCCGACAGGGGGTATGAACACTGAAGCTTTCTTT.

The rearrangement uses TRBV5-6 and TRBJ2-1, with 7 positions matching TRBD1. The germline V gene encodes CDR1 SGHDT and CDR2 YYEEEE. The CDR3 runs to 14 residues. Trimming took 0 bases from V and 8 from J; bases not matched to a gene: 5. CDR3 bases: TGTGCCAGCAGCTTGGGACAGGGTGTGTATGAGCAGTTCTTC. Protein product: CASSLGQGVYEQFF.

This rearrangement joins TRBV19 to TRBJ2-7, with 8 bases matching TRBD1. This CDR3 has 15 amino acids. Germline V CDR1 and CDR2: LNHDA, SQIVND (reference sequence). V shed 8 bases and J 3 bases; nucleotides not matched to a gene: 12. The CDR3 loop is CASGSRGTGIYEQYF. CDR3 bases: TGTGCCAGTGGCTCGAGGGGGACAGGTATCTACGAGCAGTACTTC.

The V and J genes are TRBV4-2 and TRBJ2-5, with 9 nucleotides matching TRBD1. The CDR3 spans 16 residues. Trimming cost V 5 bases and J 5 bases; bases outside gene matches: 12. Germline CDR1 and CDR2: LGHNA and YNFKEQ. The CDR3 region is CASSAVDRGQWETQYF. For the CDR3, the DNA is TGTGCCAGCAGCGCCGTGGACAGGGGCCAGTGGGAGACCCAGTACTTC.

The chain joins TRBV10-1 to TRBJ2-7; possibly TRBD1 for D (5 bases). Trimming stripped 4 bases from V and 4 bases from J, with 8 bases between. CDR3 length: 12 residues. The germline CDR1 and CDR2 sequences are WNHNN and SYGVQD (reference sequence). CDR3 DNA: TGCGCCAGCAGTGCCTCAGGGTACGAGCAGTACTTC. Translated: CASSASGYEQYF.

The chain employs TRBV2 and TRBJ1-5; 10 bases map to TRBD1. The ends lost 8 bases at V and 2 bases at J; junction bases unmatched: 15. The CDR3 is made up of 18 amino acids. CDR1 and CDR2 from the germline V gene are SNHLY and FYNNEI. The CDR3 region has the DNA TGTGCCAGCGTCGACAGGGGGCGTAGTGAAGGGCGCAATCAGCCCCAGCATTTT. It codes for CASVDRGRSEGRNQPQHF. Filled out from reference TRBV2 and TRBJ1-5, the complete variable domain reads EPEVTQTPSHQVTQMGQEVILRCVPISNHLYFYWYRQILGQKVEFLVSFYNNEISEKSEIFDDQFSVERPDGSNFTLKIRSTKLEDSAMYFCASVDRGRSEGRNQPQHFGDGTRLSIL.

The CDR3 bases are TGTGCCAGCAACGGAGCTACGGGACCCCAAGAGACCCAGTACTTC. Residues: CASNGATGPQETQYF. The V gene is TRBV9, the J gene TRBJ2-5, with D tentatively TRBD1 or TRBD2 (5 bases each). The germline V and J ends were trimmed by 6 bases and 1 base, with 16 bases remaining between them. This CDR3 region has 15 residues. The V gene's germline CDR1 is SGDLS and CDR2 YYNGEE. The full variable domain, completed using reference TRBV9 and TRBJ2-5, is DSGVTQTPKHLITATGQRVTLRCSPRSGDLSVYWYQQSLDQGLQFLIQYYNGEERAKGNILERFSAQQFPDLHSELNLSSLELGDSALYFCASNGATGPQETQYFGPGTRLLVL.

The CDR3 DNA follows: TGTGCCAGCAGCCTAAACCCGGGACAGGGTTATGGCTACACCTTC. It yields the protein CASSLNPGQGYGYTF. V and J are TRBV5-5 and TRBJ1-2; TRBD1 matches 9 bases. The CDR3 contains 15 residues. Per germline, CDR1 SGHKS and CDR2 YYEKEE (reference sequence). Unmatched junction bases numbered 9, after V lost 4 bases and J lost 5 bases.